Listed below are T cell receptor beta chains from one sample, sequenced in a study of response to subunit inactivated influenza vaccine. TCRdb called the RT-PCR reads again in MiXCR, with one record for every CDR3 protein. The sample has more than 700,000 distinct CDR3 sequences, around 20% seen once. The material sequenced was PBMCs from blood, taken less than 6 days after vaccination. These receptors were collected from a man in his forties or fifties who received an inactivated influenza vaccine. Both conserved end residues are part of each CDR3. Each record gives: CDR3 DNA, CDR3 protein, clone size, V gene, D gene, J gene. A D gene is named only where the DNA matches it firmly. Size tells how often a clone was seen (once, few, many) or the class of an expanded clone, and some rows leave it out.

TGCGCCAGCAGCCCTTTCCTGACAGGGATGGGCATTCAGTACTTC | CASSPFLTGMGIQYF | . | TRBV4-1 | TRBD1 | TRBJ2-4
TGCGCCAGCAGCCAAGTAACAGGGGGTGGCAATGAGCAGTTCTTC | CASSQVTGGGNEQFF | . | TRBV4-1 | TRBD1 | TRBJ2-1
TGCGCCAGCAGCCAAGAGAGGGGAGAGAATGAGCAGTTCTTC | CASSQERGENEQFF | few | TRBV4-1 | . | TRBJ2-1
TGCAGTGCACAAACAGGGGGCAAAGATACGCAGTATTTT | CSAQTGGKDTQYF | few | TRBV20-1 | TRBD1 | TRBJ2-3
TGCAGTGCTAGAGATCCGGACAGGGGGAATGAGCAGTTCTTC | CSARDPDRGNEQFF | . | TRBV20-1 | TRBD1 | TRBJ2-1
TGTGCCAGCAGTTACGCCCAGGCGGGGACTGAAGCTTTCTTT | CASSYAQAGTEAFF | . | TRBV6-2/TRBV6-3 | . | TRBJ1-1
TGTGCCAGCAGCTTACAAACAGGGACTGAAGCTTTCTTT | CASSLQTGTEAFF | . | TRBV11-2 | . | TRBJ1-1
TGTGCCAGCAGCTTAGTTGCGCCACTAGCGGGGGGCTACAATGAGCAGTTCTTC | CASSLVAPLAGGYNEQFF | . | TRBV11-2 | TRBD2 | TRBJ2-1
TGCAGTGCAGGGATACCACCCGGGACAGGGCTTTTCTTC | CSAGIPPGTGLFF | . | TRBV20-1 | TRBD1 | TRBJ2-1
TGTGCCACCAGCAGACTTGGGACGGGCAAAATGAACACTGAAGCTTTCTTT | CATSRLGTGKMNTEAFF | few | TRBV15 | . | TRBJ1-1
TGCGCCAGCAGAACGTCGCGGGGCGAAAAACTGTTTTTT | CASRTSRGEKLFF | few | TRBV5-1 | . | TRBJ1-4
TGCGCCAGCAGCTTCGTCCTAGCGGGGGTGTCCAATGAGCAGTTCTTC | CASSFVLAGVSNEQFF | . | TRBV5-1 | TRBD2 | TRBJ2-1
TGTGCCACCAGCAGAGATTTGTCCTACGAGCAGTACTTC | CATSRDLSYEQYF | many | TRBV15 | . | TRBJ2-7
TGCAGCGTTGAAAGGCTCCCCGGGGAGCTGTTTTTT | CSVERLPGELFF | many | TRBV29-1 | . | TRBJ2-2
TGTGCCAGCAGTGAATGGTCAAGGGGAGGGGAGACCCAGTACTTC | CASSEWSRGGETQYF | few | TRBV6-1 | TRBD2 | TRBJ2-5
TGTGCCAGCAGTTCCAGGGGGCCTGAGCAGTTCTTC | CASSSRGPEQFF | . | TRBV28 | TRBD1 | TRBJ2-1
TGTGCCACCAGTGATTCGAAGGGACCGACGTTGTTCGAGCAGTACTTC | CATSDSKGPTLFEQYF | few | TRBV24-1 | . | TRBJ2-7
TGTGCCAGCAGCCTATCGAGCGGGGGGCTTTACAATGAGCAGTTCTTC | CASSLSSGGLYNEQFF | many | TRBV7-9 | TRBD2 | TRBJ2-1
TGTGCCAGCAGTGACGACAGGGGTACTAATGAAAAACTGTTTTTT | CASSDDRGTNEKLFF | . | TRBV6-1 | TRBD1 | TRBJ1-4
TGCGCCAGCAGCCAAGCTAGCGGGAGAATCTATGAGCAGTTCTTC | CASSQASGRIYEQFF | few | TRBV4-1 | TRBD2 | TRBJ2-1
TGCAGCGTTGAAGAGTACGCGGGCCATTCTTCGGGGACCCAGTACTTC | CSVEEYAGHSSGTQYF | . | TRBV29-1 | . | TRBJ2-5
TGTGCCAGCAGCGTAAGCCCAGGGGGTAATGAAAAACTGTTTTTT | CASSVSPGGNEKLFF | . | TRBV9 | TRBD1 | TRBJ1-4
TGTACCAGCAGCTTGGACAGGGGATACACAGATACGCAGTATTTT | CTSSLDRGYTDTQYF | . | TRBV11-2 | TRBD1 | TRBJ2-3
TGTGCCAGCAGTCTCATTTTGACAGCATCCTACGAGCAGTACTTC | CASSLILTASYEQYF | few | TRBV28 | . | TRBJ2-7
TGTGCCAGCAGTGAAGCTGCGGCGGATACGCAGTATTTT | CASSEAAADTQYF | . | TRBV6-1 | . | TRBJ2-3
TGCGCCAGCAGCCAAGATTTAGGGGGCGTACTTCAGCCCCAGCATTTT | CASSQDLGGVLQPQHF | . | TRBV4-1 | TRBD1 | TRBJ1-5
TGCGCCAGCAGCTTGGTCGGGGGGGCGAACACCGGGGAGCTGTTTTTT | CASSLVGGANTGELFF | few | TRBV5-1 | TRBD2 | TRBJ2-2
TGTGCCAGCAGCCTATCTACAGGGTCGGGCCACGAGCAGTACTTC | CASSLSTGSGHEQYF | once | TRBV7-6 | . | TRBJ2-7
TGTGCCAGCAGTTTATCGTCAGGGTTAACAGATACGCAGTATTTT | CASSLSSGLTDTQYF | few | TRBV27 | . | TRBJ2-3
TGTGCCATCAGTGAGGTACAGAACACCGGGGAGCTGTTTTTT | CAISEVQNTGELFF | . | TRBV10-3 | . | TRBJ2-2
TGTGCCAGCAGTCTCCGACCGGGACAGGGTGTCCGAGAGACCCAGTACTTC | CASSLRPGQGVRETQYF | few | TRBV5-6 | TRBD1 | TRBJ2-5
TGTGCCAGCAGTTTAGAGGTCAGGGCCAATGAGCAGTTCTTC | CASSLEVRANEQFF | . | TRBV12-3/TRBV12-4 | . | TRBJ2-1
TGCAGCGGCTTAGGAGCGGGAGGAGGCCCAGATACGCAGTATTTT | CSGLGAGGGPDTQYF | . | TRBV29-1 | TRBD2 | TRBJ2-3
TGCGCCAGCAGCCAAGAACCAAGGAGCAATCAGCCCCAGCATTTT | CASSQEPRSNQPQHF | . | TRBV4-3 | . | TRBJ1-5
TGTGCCAGCAGTTACTACGGACAGGGGATGACAGATACGCAGTATTTT | CASSYYGQGMTDTQYF | once | TRBV6-2/TRBV6-3 | TRBD1 | TRBJ2-3
TGTGCCAGCAGCCAACACACAGGGAGCACCGGGGAGCTGTTTTTT | CASSQHTGSTGELFF | few | TRBV3-1 | . | TRBJ2-2
TGTGCCACCAGTGATGGGGCGGACAAGAAAGGGACCCAGTACTTC | CATSDGADKKGTQYF | . | TRBV24-1 | . | TRBJ2-5
TGCAGTGCCGAGCGGGGGCCCTTTAACACTGAGCAGTTCTTC | CSAERGPFNTEQFF | . | TRBV20-1 | TRBD2 | TRBJ2-1
TGTGCCAGCAGTGAACCCCGTGGGGTAACCCAAGAGACCCAGTACTTC | CASSEPRGVTQETQYF | . | TRBV6-1 | . | TRBJ2-5
TGCAGTGCTAGAGATAGGGCTACCTACGAGCAGTACTTC | CSARDRATYEQYF | . | TRBV20-1 | . | TRBJ2-7
TGTGCCAGCAGCGTTTCCAGGACAGGGTCAAACACCATATATTTT | CASSVSRTGSNTIYF | . | TRBV9 | TRBD1 | TRBJ1-3
TGTGCCAGCAGTTGGGTGACCACCGGGGAGCTGTTTTTT | CASSWVTTGELFF | few | TRBV7-2 | . | TRBJ2-2
TGTGCCAGCAGCTTAGCGGCTTACAGGGGAGGCGATACGCAGTATTTT | CASSLAAYRGGDTQYF | . | TRBV7-2 | . | TRBJ2-3
TGTGCCAGCAACAGAGCCAATCAGCCCCAGCATTTT | CASNRANQPQHF | few | TRBV2 | . | TRBJ1-5
TGTGCCAGCAGCTTAGATTCCCCCACTGAAGCTTTCTTT | CASSLDSPTEAFF | . | TRBV7-2 | . | TRBJ1-1
TGCAGTGCAAGGGGACAGGGTTCCTACGAGCAGTACTTC | CSARGQGSYEQYF | . | TRBV20-1 | TRBD1 | TRBJ2-7
TGCAGTGCTAGTATAGGGGGCGAGTATGGCTACACCTTC | CSASIGGEYGYTF | . | TRBV20-1 | TRBD1 | TRBJ1-2
TGTGCCAGCAGCTTATCTAGCCTCGGAAGCACAGATACGCAGTATTTT | CASSLSSLGSTDTQYF | . | TRBV7-2 | . | TRBJ2-3
TGTGCCAGCAGCGTATATGGGGCGAGCACCGGGGAGCTGTTTTTT | CASSVYGASTGELFF | . | TRBV9 | . | TRBJ2-2
TGTGCCAGCAGAGGGGACAGAGTCACCGGGGAGCTGTTTTTT | CASRGDRVTGELFF | few | TRBV2 | TRBD1 | TRBJ2-2
TGCGCCAGCAGCCTCCGGCAGGGGGACGAGCAGTACTTC | CASSLRQGDEQYF | few | TRBV4-3 | TRBD1 | TRBJ2-7
TGTGCCATCAGTGTATCCGTAAGCGGGAGTACCCACGAGCAGTACTTC | CAISVSVSGSTHEQYF | few | TRBV10-3 | TRBD2 | TRBJ2-7